These 6 T cell receptor beta chains were sequenced from one sample in a study of cytomegalovirus exposure and HLA in healthy donors. It was with 60 Vbeta and 13 Jbeta primers that the PCR ran. The data were produced by immunoSEQ multiplex PCR, yet TCRdb's version contains in-frame clones alone and is incomplete. Altogether some 200,000 clones are present, approximately 79% being singletons, with the ten largest covering 1.5% to 2%. The sequencing sample was made of PBMCs. The receptor source for this set is a middle-aged man in good health and CMV-seronegative.

The J gene is TRBJ2-7, the V gene TRBV27, with D maybe TRBD1 (6 bases). The CDR3 covers 12 residues. Trimming removed 6 bases from V and 4 bases from J, with 10 bases in between. The germline gives CDR1 MNHEY, CDR2 SMNVEV (reference sequence). Written as DNA, the CDR3 is TGTGCCAGCAGAGGACAGACATACGAGCAGTACTTC. Translated: CASRGQTYEQYF.

The genes are TRBV2 and TRBJ2-7; 12 bases match TRBD2. In germline, CDR1 is SNHLY, CDR2 FYNNEI. V was clipped by 5 bases and J by 3 bases; unmatched bases: 5. CDR3 size: 15 residues. The CDR3 spells CASSQGTSGFYEQYF. The CDR3 nucleotides read TGTGCCAGCAGTCAAGGGACTAGCGGGTTCTACGAGCAGTACTTC.

This chain links TRBV19 with TRBJ2-3; 9 nucleotides match TRBD2. The germline V gene has CDR1 LNHDA and CDR2 SQIVND (reference sequence). J gave up 3 bases and V 9 bases, and 16 bases lay outside the gene matches. The CDR3 runs to 17 residues. The CDR3: CARAGGGRARGTDTQYF. The CDR3 region has the DNA TGTGCCAGGGCCGGAGGCGGGAGGGCTAGGGGAACAGATACGCAGTATTTT.

The table lists this clone with a count of one. The chain links TRBV19 to TRBJ2-5; no clear D. The germline gives CDR1 LNHDA, CDR2 SQIVND (reference sequence). V was clipped by 5 bases and J by 5 bases, with 9 bases between them. This CDR3 is built from 12 residues. CDR3 sequence: CASSFLGETQYF. Written as DNA, the CDR3 is TGTGCCAGTAGTTTTCTCGGGGAGACCCAGTACTTC.

The gene calls are TRBV6-1 and TRBJ1-5; the D is unclear. The length of the CDR3 is 15 residues. Germline values: CDR1 MNHNS, CDR2 SASEGT. V was shortened by 2 bases and J by 3 bases, with 11 bases between the two germline ends. The CDR3 spells CASSEQRSYNQPQHF. CDR3 bases: TGTGCCAGCAGTGAACAGCGATCGTACAATCAGCCCCAGCATTTT.

In its sample, this clone was seen a few times. The chain links TRBV18 to TRBJ2-7; tentative D call: TRBD1 (6 bases). Germline V gene sequence: CDR1 KGHSH, CDR2 LQKENI. With 3 bases removed from V and 3 bases from J, the gap between germline ends came to 24 bases. The CDR3 is 18 amino acids. In DNA, the CDR3 is TGTGCCAGCTCACCTCTACCGCTAACAGGGAATTTAATCTACGAGCAGTACTTC. Its translation: CASSPLPLTGNLIYEQYF.